Listed here are 22 T cell receptor beta chains from one sample, sequenced in a study of identifying expanded T cells in peripheral blood. The protocol was immunoSEQ multiplex PCR, while the TCRdb copy is restricted to in-frame clones and leaves out a portion. The table has around 76,000 clones, roughly 88% seen once. The specimen was blood. These receptors originate from a person aged 18-69 years in good health.

This clone has a handful of counts. V and J are TRBV10-2 and TRBJ1-1; D not resolved. Trimming removed 6 bases at V and 1 base at J, with 6 bases between. In germline, CDR1 is WSHSY, CDR2 SAAADI. The CDR3 totals 12 residues. CDR3 in amino acids: CASRDGNTEAFF. The CDR3 DNA is TGCGCCAGCAGAGACGGGAACACTGAAGCTTTCTTT.

The chain links TRBV27 to TRBJ2-1; 12 nucleotides agree with TRBD2. The CDR3 contains 13 residues. The trim removed 6 bases at V and 9 bases at J, leaving 3 bases unmatched. Germline loops: CDR1 MNHEY, CDR2 SMNVEV (reference sequence). The CDR3 region has the DNA TGTGCCAGCAGCCTAGCGGGAGGGAGTGAGCAGTTCTTC. Translation: CASSLAGGSEQFF.

The rearrangement uses TRBV19 and TRBJ2-4; D unclear. Trimming left V 5 bases short and J 0 bases short, with 5 bases between. The CDR3 runs 13 residues. Germline CDR1 and CDR2: LNHDA and SQIVND (reference sequence). The CDR3 loop reads CASSLRAKNIQYF. DNA of the CDR3: TGTGCCAGTAGTTTGAGAGCCAAAAACATTCAGTACTTC.

The chain joins TRBV19 to TRBJ1-3, with a weak D call TRBD1 (5 bases). The V and J ends lost 5 bases and 0 bases respectively, with 17 bases between them. The CDR3 has 17 residues. Germline CDR1 reads LNHDA; CDR2 reads SQIVND (reference sequence). CDR3 nucleotide sequence: TGTGCCAGTAGTTTGACAGCCCTTTTTTCCTCTGGAAACACCATATATTTT. This sequence encodes CASSLTALFSSGNTIYF. The full variable domain, in which reference TRBV19 and TRBJ1-3 provide the parts outside the CDR3, is DGGITQSPKYLFRKEGQNVTLSCEQNLNHDAMYWYRQDPGQGLRLIYYSQIVNDFQKGDIAEGYSVSREKKESFPLTVTSAQKNPTAFYLCASSLTALFSSGNTIYFGEGSWLTVV.

The chain has TRBV6-6 and TRBJ2-7; TRBD1 is a possible D gene (5 bases). Between the trimmed V and J ends, which lost 0 bases and 6 bases, there was a span of 6 bases. The CDR3 runs to 12 residues. Looked up from germline, CDR1 is MNHNY and CDR2 is SVGAGI (reference sequence). The CDR3 loop is CASSYSQGEQYF. The CDR3 DNA sequence: TGTGCCAGCAGTTACTCGCAGGGCGAGCAGTACTTC.

CDR3 DNA: TGCAGTGCTAGGAACCATGGCTACACCTTC. The encoded protein is CSARNHGYTF. The chain couples TRBV20-1 to TRBJ1-2; D not resolved. V was cut by 3 bases and J by 6 bases, with 5 bases left in between. This CDR3 comprises 10 residues. CDR1 and CDR2 (germline): DFQATT, SNEGSKA (reference sequence).

V is TRBV5-8 and J is TRBJ1-2; D is ambiguous. The CDR3 runs 14 residues. Germline values: CDR1 SGHTS, CDR2 YDEGEE. Trimming took 0 bases from V and 4 from J, leaving 10 bases between them. CDR3 DNA sequence: TGTGCCAGCAGCTTGGCCTCCGGGATCTATGGCTACACCTTC. This sequence encodes CASSLASGIYGYTF.

The genes are TRBV2 and TRBJ2-3; TRBD2 matches 11 bases. Per the germline V gene, CDR1 is SNHLY and CDR2 is FYNNEI. Germline trimming cut 5 bases from V and 11 bases from J; bases unmatched to any gene: 9. There are 14 residues in the CDR3. The CDR3 nucleotides read TGTGCCAGCAGTTTTGGACTAGCGGGTGAGGGGCAGTATTTT. Protein sequence: CASSFGLAGEGQYF.

This clone was seen once. The chain uses TRBV11-2 and TRBJ2-5; D ambiguous. Germline V gene data show CDR1 as SGHAT and CDR2 as FQNNGV. V was trimmed by 5 bases and J by 3 bases, leaving 10 bases between them. The CDR3 runs to 13 residues. The CDR3 is CASSPQAEETQYF. In nucleotides, the CDR3 is TGTGCCAGCAGCCCCCAGGCCGAAGAGACCCAGTACTTC. The full variable domain, with the rest looked up from reference TRBV11-2 and TRBJ2-5, is EAGVAQSPRYKIIEKRQSVAFWCNPISGHATLYWYQQILGQGPKLLIQFQNNGVVDDSQLPKDRFSAERLKGVDSTLKIQPAKLEDSAVYLCASSPQAEETQYFGPGTRLLVL.

DNA for the CDR3: TGTGCCAGCAGTGGAGGGGTGGGGAACCCTGGAAACACCATATATTTT. Its translation is CASSGGVGNPGNTIYF. V usage is TRBV9 and J usage is TRBJ1-3; D may be TRBD1 (5 bases). Germline values: CDR1 SGDLS, CDR2 YYNGEE. The CDR3 runs 16 residues. Trimming removed 5 bases at V and 2 bases at J, with 17 bases between.

CDR3 DNA: TGCGCCAGCAGCCAACTTGGGACAGGTGTCTACGAGCAGTACTTC. It yields the protein CASSQLGTGVYEQYF. The chain combines TRBV4-1 with TRBJ2-7; 8 bases fit TRBD1. This CDR3 has 15 residues. Germline CDR1 MGHRA, CDR2 YSYEKL. J lost 3 bases, V lost 2 bases, and 6 bases had no gene match.

The genes are TRBV9 and TRBJ2-1; possible D gene TRBD2, 5 bases. The CDR3 extends over 14 amino acids. Germline CDR1 SGDLS, CDR2 YYNGEE. V lost 3 bases to trimming and J lost 4 bases, with 11 bases between them. The CDR3 DNA sequence: TGTGCCAGCAGCGAAGGGAGAGGGTACAATGAGCAGTTCTTC. Translated, it gives CASSEGRGYNEQFF.

This sequence joins TRBV7-2 and TRBJ1-2, with D possibly being TRBD1 (5 bases). V was pared by 5 bases and J by 4 bases, with 11 bases between. Looked up from germline, CDR1 is SGHTA and CDR2 is FQGNSA. This CDR3 comprises 13 residues. This CDR3 reads CASSKDSIYGYTF. Written as DNA, the CDR3 is TGTGCCAGCAGCAAAGACAGCATCTATGGCTACACCTTC. Supplemented by reference TRBV7-2 and TRBJ1-2, the full variable domain reads GAGVSQSPSNKVTEKGKDVELRCDPISGHTALYWYRQSLGQGLEFLIYFQGNSAPDKSGLPSDRFSAERTGGSVSTLTIQRTQQEDSAVYLCASSKDSIYGYTFGSGTRLTVV.

The chain has TRBV5-6 and TRBJ1-2; 7 bases fit TRBD1. The CDR3 length is 14 residues. Germline V lookup: CDR1 SGHDT, CDR2 YYEEEE. The V gene end was trimmed by 7 bases and the J gene end by 4 bases; junction bases not matched to a gene: 10. This CDR3 reads CASLQRDRFYGYTF. CDR3 sequence (DNA): TGTGCCAGCCTACAAAGGGACAGATTCTATGGCTACACCTTC.

This rearrangement joins TRBV7-9 to TRBJ2-7; 7 bases line up with TRBD1. Germline CDR1 reads SEHNR; CDR2 reads FQNEAQ (reference sequence). The CDR3 totals 15 residues. With 4 bases clipped from V and 3 bases from J, the junction kept 9 bases outside the gene matches. DNA for the CDR3: TGTGCCAGCAGCTCGGGACAGAATTTTAACTACGAGCAGTACTTC. It encodes CASSSGQNFNYEQYF.

CDR3 DNA sequence: TGCGCCAGCAGCTTGGATGGAAATGGGGCCAACGTCCTGACTTTC. As protein: CASSLDGNGANVLTF. The rearrangement links TRBV5-1 to TRBJ2-6; D is uncertain. V lost 0 bases and J lost 3, with 7 bases in between. This CDR3 contains 15 residues. The germline V gene has CDR1 SGHRS and CDR2 YFSETQ. The full variable domain, with the rest looked up from reference TRBV5-1 and TRBJ2-6, is KAGVTQTPRYLIKTRGQQVTLSCSPISGHRSVSWYQQTPGQGLQFLFEYFSETQRNKGNFPGRFSGRQFSNSRSEMNVSTLELGDSALYLCASSLDGNGANVLTFGAGSRLTVL.

V and J are TRBV15 and TRBJ1-2; no clear D. The CDR3 consists of 14 residues. Germline CDR1 is LNHNV and CDR2 is YYDKDF (reference sequence). V dropped 0 bases and J dropped 7 bases, with 12 bases sitting between them. CDR3 loop: CATSRDRVGGGYTF. Here the CDR3 DNA reads TGTGCCACCAGCAGAGATAGGGTGGGTGGTGGCTACACCTTC.

The sample holds one count of this clone. V gene TRBV30 combines with J gene TRBJ2-1; the match to TRBD1 covers 8 bases. The CDR3 runs 14 residues. Germline V gene sequence: CDR1 GTSNPN, CDR2 SVGIG (reference sequence). J was trimmed by 7 bases and V by 4 bases; bases with no gene match: 9. CDR3 coding DNA: TGTGCCTGGACTTCCCCACAGGGGGTAAATGAGCAGTTCTTC. It yields the protein CAWTSPQGVNEQFF.

The rearrangement uses TRBV7-2 and TRBJ2-7, with D possibly TRBD1 on 6 matching bases. The germline CDR1 and CDR2 sequences are SGHTA and FQGNSA. CDR3 length equals 15 residues. Deletions cut 10 bases from V and 1 base from J, with 20 bases between. CDR3 amino acids: CATYWGQGPSYEQYF. The CDR3 DNA reads as TGTGCCACCTACTGGGGGCAGGGCCCGTCCTACGAGCAGTACTTC.

The chain couples TRBV4-2 to TRBJ2-7, with 16 bases fitting TRBD2. Trimming cost V 0 bases and J 4 bases; bases outside gene matches: 15. The CDR3 contains 21 residues. CDR1 is LGHNA, CDR2 YNFKEQ, per germline. CDR3 amino acids: CASSQEGGSGLAGGEGYEQYF. CDR3 DNA: TGTGCCAGCAGCCAAGAGGGTGGGTCGGGACTAGCGGGAGGGGAGGGATACGAGCAGTACTTC.

The CDR3 DNA follows: TGTGCCAGCAGCTTAAAGGGTAGATCAGGGCCAGAGCAGTTCTTC. This encodes CASSLKGRSGPEQFF. The V and J genes are TRBV11-2 and TRBJ2-1; a weak D match, TRBD1 (5 bases). The CDR3 covers 15 residues. Trimming took 2 bases from V and 10 from J, leaving 18 bases between them. Germline-derived CDR1 and CDR2 are SGHAT and FQNNGV.

This chain uses TRBV19 with TRBJ2-3; possibly TRBD2 for D (5 bases). V was clipped by 7 bases and J by 1 base, with 12 bases between them. Germline V gene sequence: CDR1 LNHDA, CDR2 SQIVND (reference sequence). CDR3 length: 14 amino acids. CDR3 residues: CASTGFGGTDTQYF. The CDR3 nucleotides read TGTGCCAGTACTGGTTTCGGGGGCACAGATACGCAGTATTTT.